This T cell receptor beta chain was captured in a study of blood T cells in healthy people across ages. Primed by a sample-barcoded 5' primer and a J-beta primer mix, a second PCR proceeded for about 6 to 12 cycles. Each cDNA molecule, via a template-switch adaptor with 12 random nucleotides, was tagged. TCRdb used MiXCR to reprocess the 5' RACE reads, holding one entry per CDR3 protein. The profile shows about a million distinct CDR3 sequences, roughly 50% of them singletons. Study conclusions and caveats: Getting older went along with TCR beta diversity per million T cells dropping roughly linearly.

This CDR3 contains 16 residues. Germline loops: CDR1 MNHEY, CDR2 SVGAGI. Trimming pared 1 base from V and 4 bases from J, leaving 16 bases between. In the case of this clonotype: What it recognizes is unknown.

The V gene is TRBV6-5, the J gene TRBJ2-5; D is uncertain. This TCR was sampled from a woman in her fifties or sixties in good health. The sequenced material came from blood. CDR3 residues: CASSYLGLGITETQYF. In nucleotides, the CDR3 is TGTGCCAGCAGTTACTTGGGGTTAGGCATTACAGAGACCCAGTACTTC.